This T cell receptor (beta chain) was documented in a study of somatic mutations in cytotoxic T cells in rheumatoid arthritis. The data were produced by immunoSEQ multiplex PCR, yet TCRdb's version contains in-frame clones alone and is incomplete. Found here are under 15,000 clones, under 75% of them singletons; the top ten hold 11%. V lost 3 bases, J lost 7 bases, and 6 bases lay in between. Germline V gene lookup returns CDR1 LNHDA and CDR2 SQIVND (reference sequence). CDR3 size: 12 residues. In this sample, this clone turned up once. This receptor was identified in a woman in her 40s in good health. The sequencing sample was made of CD8+ T cells sorted from blood. The chain employs TRBV19 and TRBJ2-2; D call uncertain. CDR3 amino acids: CASSILVGELFF. CDR3 nucleotide sequence: TGTGCCAGTAGTATTCTAGTCGGGGAGCTGTTTTTT.